This entry features one TCR beta chain sequence. This clone has only a few counts. The antigen this receptor binds is unknown. No quality values exist for individual bases; no much larger clone is one base distant. This record comes from a study of Ad26.COV2.S vaccination and SARS-CoV-2 variants (dated by TCRdb to 2020 to 2022). For the wider study: Donors in the vaccine arm were drawn from COV1001, a multicentre, randomized, double-blind, placebo-controlled phase I-IIa trial testing Ad26.COV2.S in healthy adults. Dosing of Ad26.COV2.S was intramuscular, at either 5x10^10 or 1x10^11 viral particles, delivered as one shot or as two shots spaced 56 days apart. TCRbeta repertoire sequencing was used to assess the specificity and breadth of SARS-CoV-2-reactive T cell receptors after Ad26.COV2.S vaccination. A total of 32 samples were included in the TCR-sequenced set, comprising 19 Ad26.COV2.S vaccine recipients, 5 placebo recipients and 8 SARS-CoV-2 convalescent individuals. Trial participants were randomized into five groups of five: low-dose or high-dose Ad26.COV2.S given once or twice, or placebo on both occasions. Throughout the experiments and outcome assessment, investigators stayed blinded to trial group allocation. General findings and caveats noted by the study authors: After vaccination, substantial breadth of spike-specific CD8+ and CD4+ T cell responses was reported. It was noted by the authors that total T cell responses may have been underestimated by the TCR breadth and depth analyses. Vaccine and placebo recipients had comparable non-spike TCR breadth, which fits with the vaccine containing only spike. Spike-specific TCR breadth was higher in Ad26.COV2.S recipients than in placebo recipients (P = 0.0014). Comparing responses between vaccine doses or regimens was not something the study was powered to do.

TCRbeta CDR3 regions were sequenced with the immunoSEQ Assay. After extraction, genomic DNA underwent amplification by bias-controlled multiplex PCR, followed by high-throughput sequencing. The authors' analysis ran thus. To quantify the absolute abundance of every unique TCRbeta CDR3 region, sequences were collapsed and filtered. Usable DNA was measured by amplifying reference genes present in all nucleated cells, and TCRbeta template counts were normalized to that usable DNA to estimate T cell fraction. Repertoire TCRs were annotated as SARS-CoV-2-specific when V gene, CDR3 amino acid sequence and J gene were exactly matched to a known reactive TCR set. The reference SARS-CoV-2 TCR set was obtained from MIRA and was filtered for enrichment in COVID-19-positive ImmuneCODE repertoires, whereby public or cross-reactive TCRs were removed. Based on the MIRA antigens, annotated TCRs were further analysed at the level of specific ORF or position within ORF. Depth was the summed frequency of annotated unique rearrangements, while breadth was defined as annotated unique rearrangements over total unique productive rearrangements. TCR breadth was compared between groups using two-sided Wilcoxon rank-sum tests. Here the immuneACCESS table is served through TCRdb, limited to in-frame sequences with V and J called. Missing clones are a known gap in these copies; in checked studies unresolved V genes cover under half, and the rest lacks a known reason. The DNA was the basis for D and trimming; V, J and clone size are from that table. For this sample there are just under 250,000 clones; around 89% appear just once. Of the sample, approximately 12% falls within the top ten clones.

The treatment or condition label corresponds to: around 19 received Ad26.COV2.S at low or high dose, single or two shots; several received placebo; per-sample allocation not given. For vaccine and placebo recipients, repertoires were sequenced using samples collected on day 63 after the first injection. Between 29 July and 7 August 2020, Cohort 1b enrolled 25 adults aged 18-55 years at one site in Boston, USA. Ad26.COV2.S was a replication-incompetent adenovirus type 26 vector expressing a prefusion-stabilized SARS-CoV-2 spike protein from the original Wuhan strain. According to the germline V gene, CDR1 reads MNHEY and CDR2 reads SVGEGT. Trimming takes 2 bases from V and 0 bases from J, and the germline ends sit 8 bases apart. The CDR3 sequence holds 15 residues, the cysteine and phenylalanine included. The sequence is cut down to CDR3 DNA, 45 bases in frame from base 1.

This sequence originates from a person between 18 and 60 years old who received the Ad26.COV2.S COVID-19 vaccine or a placebo. The sequenced sample was peripheral blood, obtained in a trial of Ad26.COV2.S vaccine versus placebo. The V gene is TRBV6-2 or TRBV6-3 and the J gene is TRBJ1-5, with no confidently assigned D gene. The CDR3 protein: CASSYRGNSNQPQHF. At the DNA level, the sequence is TGTGCCAGCAGTTACCGCGGGAATAGCAATCAGCCCCAGCATTTT.